Below are 20 T cell receptor beta chains sequenced from a single sample in a study of T-cell reconstitution after alpha-beta-depleted transplantation in children. Unique molecular identifiers featured in how the TCRbeta library was prepared. TCRdb recomputed calls from the PCR reads with MiXCR, one row per CDR3 protein. The table includes about 200,000 distinct CDR3 sequences, approximately 7% detected once. The sequencing here drew on PBMCs, taken before TCRalphabeta/CD19-depleted stem cell transplant. These receptors came from a boy aged 2 to 10 with acute lymphoblastic leukemia, due to receive a stem cell transplant.

In this sample, this clonotype turned up many times. This chain links TRBV29-1 with TRBJ2-1; D not resolved. The CDR3 is made up of 15 amino acids. CDR1 is SQVTM and CDR2 is ANQGSEA in the germline V gene. The V and J ends lost 7 bases and 0 bases respectively, with 16 bases between them. CDR3 loop: CSGSTGRSSYNEQFF. CDR3 sequence (DNA): TGCAGCGGGTCCACCGGACGAAGCTCCTACAATGAGCAGTTCTTC.

V gene TRBV3-1 combines with J gene TRBJ2-1, with 7 positions matching TRBD2. The junction had 4 bases not matched to a gene; V was cut back by 3 bases and J by 5 bases. The CDR3 extends over 14 amino acids. Germline CDR1 is LGHDT and CDR2 is YNNKEL (reference sequence). The CDR3 coding sequence is TGTGCCAGCAGCCACCGGACTAGTAACAATGAGCAGTTCTTC. It yields the protein CASSHRTSNNEQFF.

At least ten counts were recorded for this clonotype. The V gene is TRBV5-5, the J gene TRBJ2-1, with TRBD2 identical over 8 bases. Germline V gene lookup returns CDR1 SGHKS and CDR2 YYEKEE (reference sequence). The CDR3 extends over 14 amino acids. V shed 4 bases, J shed 7 bases, and the junction held 7 bases outside the gene matches. The CDR3 DNA reads TGTGCCAGCAGCCGTAGCGGGGCCATGAATGAGCAGTTCTTC. It translates to CASSRSGAMNEQFF.

This clonotype has ten or more counts. This chain uses TRBV9 with TRBJ2-7, with TRBD1 matching 7 bases. The CDR3 extends over 16 amino acids. CDR1 and CDR2 from the germline V gene are SGDLS and YYNGEE. V lost 0 bases, J lost 3 bases, and 9 bases stayed unmatched. The CDR3 region has the DNA TGTGCCAGCAGCGTAGCGGCAGGGGGTTCTTTCTACGAGCAGTACTTC. It specifies CASSVAAGGSFYEQYF.

This clonotype was detected many times. The chain recombines TRBV9 with TRBJ2-7; D possibly matches TRBD1 or TRBD2 (5 bases each). The CDR3 sequence is 16 residues long. V was pared by 3 bases and J by 4 bases, with 20 bases between. In germline, CDR1 is SGDLS, CDR2 YYNGEE. The CDR3 coding sequence is TGTGCCAGCAGCGGATCCCCGGGGCGACGCGGATACGAGCAGTACTTC. It translates to CASSGSPGRRGYEQYF.

The chain uses TRBV12-5 and TRBJ2-1; perhaps D is TRBD1 or TRBD2 (5 bases each). The CDR3 totals 17 residues. Germline V gene sequence: CDR1 LGHNT, CDR2 FRNRAP. Trimming shortened V by 6 bases and J by 6 bases, and 24 bases separated the two germline ends. The CDR3 region is CASGHWGPAGPSNEQFF. CDR3 DNA: TGTGCTAGTGGGCATTGGGGCCCGGCGGGCCCCTCCAATGAGCAGTTCTTC.

This clonotype was observed at least ten times. The J gene is TRBJ2-5, the V gene TRBV7-2; D remains ambiguous. The CDR3 consists of 11 residues. Trimming took off 5 bases at V and 5 bases at J, with 6 bases between the two ends. From germline, CDR1 is SGHTA and CDR2 FQGNSA. The CDR3: CASSIGETQYF. The DNA of the CDR3 is TGTGCCAGCAGCATCGGTGAGACCCAGTACTTC.

This clonotype was observed at least ten times. This chain uses TRBV7-3 with TRBJ2-1; TRBD2 is a possible D gene (5 bases). The germline gives CDR1 SGHTA, CDR2 FQGTGA. V was shortened by 0 bases and J by 8 bases, with 8 bases between the two germline ends. The CDR3 extends over 13 amino acids. CDR3 protein: CASSLTFGDEQFF. In DNA form, the CDR3 reads TGTGCCAGCAGCTTAACGTTCGGGGATGAGCAGTTCTTC.

This clonotype was counted at least ten times. The chain carries TRBV6-2 or TRBV6-3 and TRBJ2-1; D is unresolved. V lost 0 bases to trimming and J lost 4 bases, with 7 bases between them. CDR1 is MNHEY and CDR2 is SVGEGT in the germline V gene. The CDR3 length is 14 residues. This CDR3 is CASSYSLGYNEQFF. The CDR3 DNA reads as TGTGCCAGCAGTTACTCGTTGGGGTACAATGAGCAGTTCTTC.

This clonotype was seen a few times. The chain employs TRBV7-9 and TRBJ2-3, with TRBD1 identical over 7 bases. The V and J ends lost 1 base and 6 bases, in that order; junction bases with no gene match: 4. The CDR3 is made up of 14 amino acids. The germline CDR1 and CDR2 sequences are SEHNR and FQNEAQ (reference sequence). CDR3 loop: CASSLDRGLDTQYF. The CDR3 nucleotides read TGTGCCAGCAGCTTAGACAGGGGCCTGGATACGCAGTATTTT.

This chain joins TRBV20-1 and TRBJ1-1, with D unresolved. In germline, CDR1 is DFQATT, CDR2 SNEGSKA (reference sequence). Trimming cost V 0 bases and J 10 bases, with 15 bases left between them. This CDR3 region has 13 residues. CDR3 protein: CSAREGAGKVAFF. CDR3 coding DNA: TGCAGTGCTAGAGAGGGAGCAGGAAAAGTAGCTTTCTTT.

This clonotype was found many times. The CDR3 DNA reads as TGTGCCAGCAGCTTAGCTGTTAGCGGCCACACCGGGGAGCTGTTTTTT. It codes for CASSLAVSGHTGELFF. This chain uses TRBV13 with TRBJ2-2; D may be TRBD2 (6 bases). Trimming stripped 1 base from V and 3 bases from J, with 12 bases between. This CDR3 is 16 amino acids long. Per the germline V gene, CDR1 is PRHDT and CDR2 is FYEKMQ (reference sequence).

Ten or more counts support this clonotype. This chain links TRBV27 with TRBJ2-2; TRBD1 agrees at 8 bases. This CDR3 spans 16 amino acids. Germline-derived CDR1 and CDR2 are MNHEY and SMNVEV (reference sequence). J gave up 0 bases and V 4 bases, and 4 bases lay outside the gene matches. DNA for the CDR3: TGTGCCAGCAGTTGGGGGACAGGACCGAACACCGGGGAGCTGTTTTTT. Translated: CASSWGTGPNTGELFF.

This clonotype was seen only a few times. The chain couples TRBV6-5 to TRBJ2-3; 7 bases fit TRBD1. Looked up from germline, CDR1 is MNHEY and CDR2 is SVGAGI. The CDR3 extends over 17 amino acids. The V and J ends lost 2 bases and 0 bases, in that order; junction bases with no gene match: 8. CDR3 sequence: CASSYRQGLKSTDTQYF. The CDR3 nucleotides read TGTGCCAGCAGTTACAGACAGGGATTAAAAAGCACAGATACGCAGTATTTT.

This clonotype was seen many times. V usage is TRBV7-8 and J usage is TRBJ1-2, with TRBD1 identical over 9 bases. The ends lost 5 bases at V and 6 bases at J; junction bases unmatched: 7. The CDR3 length is 14 residues. Germline V gene sequence: CDR1 SGHVS, CDR2 FQNEAQ. The CDR3 DNA reads TGTGCCAGCAGCCCGGGACAGGGTCTGGATGGCTACACCTTC. Its translation: CASSPGQGLDGYTF.

Ten or more counts support this clonotype. The chain has TRBV20-1 and TRBJ2-2; tentative D call: TRBD2 (6 bases). Germline V gives CDR1 DFQATT, CDR2 SNEGSKA (reference sequence). Trimming removed 0 bases from V and 15 bases from J, with 17 bases in between. CDR3 size: 13 residues. The CDR3 coding sequence is TGCAGTGCTAGAGACCCGATCACACCGGGGGTGTTTTTT. Amino acid sequence: CSARDPITPGVFF.

In this sample, this clonotype turned up many times. The rearrangement joins TRBV7-9 to TRBJ2-5; unclear D gene. The CDR3 length is 12 residues. Germline lookup yields CDR1 SEHNR and CDR2 FQNEAQ (reference sequence). Trimming left V 4 bases short and J 5 bases short, with 8 bases between. This CDR3 is CASSSDGETQYF. The CDR3 DNA is TGTGCCAGCAGCTCTGATGGGGAGACCCAGTACTTC. Full variable domain (missing parts from reference TRBV7-9 and TRBJ2-5): DTGVSQNPRHKITKRGQNVTFRCDPISEHNRLYWYRQTLGQGPEFLTYFQNEAQLEKSRLLSDRFSAERPKGSFSTLEIQRTEQGDSAMYLCASSSDGETQYFGPGTRLLVL.

This clonotype was counted at least ten times. The chain links TRBV5-1 to TRBJ2-1; D possibly corresponds to TRBD2 (5 bases). Trimming took 4 bases from V and 4 from J, leaving 12 bases between them. From germline, CDR1 is SGHRS and CDR2 YFSETQ. The CDR3 sequence is 14 residues long. CDR3 sequence: CASSPRELYNEQFF. CDR3 in DNA: TGCGCCAGCAGCCCCCGGGAACTATACAATGAGCAGTTCTTC.

This clonotype has more than one count but fewer than ten. The chain couples TRBV7-2 to TRBJ2-2; TRBD2 agrees at 7 bases. After removal of 4 bases from V and 2 bases from J, the junction contained 10 bases not matched to a gene. Germline CDR1 reads SGHTA; CDR2 reads FQGNSA. The CDR3 is made up of 17 amino acids. The CDR3 DNA reads as TGTGCCAGCAGCTGGAGGCGGGCTAGCGGAAACACCGGGGAGCTGTTTTTT. Amino acid sequence: CASSWRRASGNTGELFF.

This clonotype was seen many times. V gene TRBV29-1 combines with J gene TRBJ1-2, with no clear D. Per the germline V gene, CDR1 is SQVTM and CDR2 is ANQGSEA. The V gene lost 3 bases and the J gene lost 6 bases, with 8 bases spanning the gap. The CDR3 is made up of 11 amino acids. The CDR3 region has the DNA TGCAGCGTTGAGAACGGGAATGGCTACACCTTC. This codes for CSVENGNGYTF.